Below are 32 T cell receptor beta chains sequenced from a single sample in a study of technical replicates of blood from several donors. The data were produced by immunoSEQ multiplex PCR, yet TCRdb's version contains in-frame clones alone and is incomplete. The sample records about 100,000 clones, about 95% being singletons. The source material was T cells isolated from PBMCs. Receptor source: a human donor in good health.

The chain uses TRBV29-1 and TRBJ2-2; D is unclear. With 0 bases removed from V and 4 bases from J, the gap between germline ends came to 9 bases. CDR1 is SQVTM and CDR2 is ANQGSEA in the germline V gene. The length of the CDR3 is 14 residues. The CDR3 reads CSVEDRVSTGELFF. The CDR3 nucleotides are TGCAGCGTTGAAGATCGGGTTAGCACCGGGGAGCTGTTTTTT.

The chain employs TRBV4-3 and TRBJ1-2; D remains unclear. The CDR3 has 12 residues. Deletions cut 1 base from V and 5 bases from J, with 5 bases between. Germline values: CDR1 LGHNA, CDR2 YSLEER. The CDR3 sequence is CASSQVGYGYTF. The CDR3 bases are TGCGCCAGCAGCCAAGTCGGGTATGGCTACACCTTC.

Ten or more counts support this clone. The gene calls are TRBV4-3 and TRBJ2-6; a possible D gene is TRBD2 (5 bases). CDR3 length equals 16 residues. With 0 bases removed from V and 0 bases from J, the gap between germline ends came to 6 bases. CDR1 is LGHNA and CDR2 is YSLEER in the germline V gene. This chain's CDR3 is CASSQDGSSGANVLTF. The CDR3 region has the DNA TGCGCCAGCAGCCAAGATGGGAGCTCTGGGGCCAACGTCCTGACTTTC.

The chain couples TRBV11-3 to TRBJ2-5; tentative D call: TRBD2 (5 bases). V lost 4 bases and J 4 bases, leaving 16 bases between the germline ends. This CDR3 has 15 amino acids. Germline values: CDR1 SGHNT, CDR2 YENEEA. The CDR3 DNA is TGTGCCAGCAGCTATTTAGCGACGGAATTAGAGACCCAGTACTTC. Its protein is CASSYLATELETQYF.

This rearrangement joins TRBV9 to TRBJ2-7, with unresolved D. Trimming stripped 0 bases from V and 4 bases from J, with 8 bases between. This CDR3 is built from 13 residues. Germline V gene lookup returns CDR1 SGDLS and CDR2 YYNGEE. In nucleotides, the CDR3 is TGTGCCAGCAGCGTAGGAGAGACTTACGAGCAGTACTTC. It codes for CASSVGETYEQYF.

The chain combines TRBV28 with TRBJ2-2, with TRBD2 identical over 7 bases. Germline V gives CDR1 MDHEN, CDR2 SYDVKM. This CDR3 spans 14 amino acids. The V segment lost 7 bases and the J segment 5 bases; nucleotides outside the gene matches: 7. CDR3 protein: CASNAGVRTGELFF. The CDR3 region has the DNA TGTGCCAGCAACGCGGGAGTACGGACCGGGGAGCTGTTTTTT.

The chain employs TRBV5-6 and TRBJ2-1; 9 nucleotides agree with TRBD2. Germline loops: CDR1 SGHDT, CDR2 YYEEEE. The CDR3 has 17 amino acids. Trimming took 4 bases from V and 3 from J; bases not matched to a gene: 11. This CDR3 is CASSPDYGTSFYNEQFF. In nucleotides, the CDR3 is TGTGCCAGCAGCCCGGACTACGGGACTAGCTTCTACAATGAGCAGTTCTTC.

This chain connects TRBV7-2 to TRBJ1-3; TRBD1 agrees at 8 bases. Germline V lookup: CDR1 SGHTA, CDR2 FQGNSA. The CDR3 sequence is 14 residues long. V trimming: 7 bases; J trimming: 2 bases; junction bases outside the gene matches: 4. The CDR3 region has the DNA TGTGCCAGCACCCCGGACAGGGCTGGAAACACCATATATTTT. As protein: CASTPDRAGNTIYF.

This clone appeared a single time. The chain uses TRBV27 and TRBJ2-6; TRBD1 agrees at 8 bases. CDR1 and CDR2 from the germline V gene are MNHEY and SMNVEV (reference sequence). The V and J ends lost 4 bases and 3 bases, in that order; junction bases with no gene match: 2. The CDR3 runs to 15 residues. In DNA form, the CDR3 reads TGTGCCAGCAGTTCCAGGGGGCGTGGGGCCAACGTCCTGACTTTC. Translated: CASSSRGRGANVLTF.

The chain recombines TRBV13 with TRBJ1-2; TRBD1 aligns across 8 bases. This CDR3 has 14 residues. Germline CDR1 reads PRHDT; CDR2 reads FYEKMQ (reference sequence). Germline trimming cut 7 bases from V and 7 bases from J; bases unmatched to any gene: 11. The CDR3 loop reads CASKPATGVFGYTF. CDR3 coding DNA: TGTGCCAGCAAACCCGCGACAGGGGTTTTTGGCTACACCTTC.

The V and J genes are TRBV9 and TRBJ2-7, with 9 bases matching TRBD1. V lost 4 bases to trimming and J lost 3 bases; unmatched junction nucleotides: 11. The CDR3 is 16 residues long. Germline CDR1 is SGDLS and CDR2 is YYNGEE. The CDR3 region is CASSPGTGNNGYEQYF. The CDR3 coding sequence is TGTGCCAGCAGCCCAGGGACAGGGAATAACGGCTACGAGCAGTACTTC.

The chain couples TRBV19 to TRBJ2-7; the D gene is possibly TRBD1 (6 bases). This CDR3 spans 14 amino acids. V was cut by 5 bases and J by 3 bases, with 14 bases left in between. Germline lookup yields CDR1 LNHDA and CDR2 SQIVND (reference sequence). The CDR3 DNA reads TGTGCCAGTAGTCTACAGGGAAGGGGCTACGAGCAGTACTTC. This translates into CASSLQGRGYEQYF. The full variable domain, in which reference TRBV19 and TRBJ2-7 provide the parts outside the CDR3, is DGGITQSPKYLFRKEGQNVTLSCEQNLNHDAMYWYRQDPGQGLRLIYYSQIVNDFQKGDIAEGYSVSREKKESFPLTVTSAQKNPTAFYLCASSLQGRGYEQYFGPGTRLTVT.

J is TRBJ1-2 and V is TRBV29-1; 10 bases line up with TRBD1. The CDR3 loop spans 14 amino acids. Germline V gives CDR1 SQVTM, CDR2 ANQGSEA. V gave up 5 bases and J gave up 9 bases; unmatched junction bases: 12. The CDR3: CSVLFWTGGISYTF. The CDR3 DNA follows: TGCAGCGTTCTATTCTGGACAGGGGGGATTAGCTACACCTTC.

The gene calls are TRBV15 and TRBJ1-2, with 11 bases lining up with TRBD1. V shed 5 bases and J 7 bases; nucleotides not matched to a gene: 3. The V gene's germline CDR1 is LNHNV and CDR2 YYDKDF (reference sequence). The CDR3 covers 13 residues. The CDR3 DNA is TGTGCCACCAGCTTGGACAGGGGGCTTGGCTACACCTTC. Its translation: CATSLDRGLGYTF.

The V call is TRBV2, the J call TRBJ1-5; tentative D call: TRBD1 (5 bases). This CDR3 is built from 14 residues. Between the trimmed V and J ends, which lost 5 bases and 2 bases, there was a span of 10 bases. The germline V gene has CDR1 SNHLY and CDR2 FYNNEI. The CDR3 reads CASSLDSGNQPQHF. The CDR3 DNA reads TGTGCCAGCAGTCTTGACAGCGGCAATCAGCCCCAGCATTTT.

As for this clone: Other nucleotide sequences from this sample produce the same CDR3. The chain uses TRBV7-9 and TRBJ1-1; D is undetermined. The CDR3 extends over 13 amino acids. Looked up from germline, CDR1 is SEHNR and CDR2 is FQNEAQ (reference sequence). V shed 6 bases and J shed 4 bases, with 12 bases lying between them. CDR3 sequence: CASSHSGGTEAFF. CDR3 in DNA: TGTGCCAGCAGTCACTCAGGTGGCACTGAAGCTTTCTTT.

The gene calls are TRBV30 and TRBJ2-1; TRBD2 aligns across 9 bases. The CDR3 runs to 14 residues. Germline CDR1 reads GTSNPN; CDR2 reads SVGIG (reference sequence). Trimming took 5 bases from V and 5 from J; bases not matched to a gene: 7. The CDR3 spells CAWDRLADHNEQFF. The CDR3 coding sequence is TGTGCCTGGGATCGACTAGCGGACCACAATGAGCAGTTCTTC.

This chain links TRBV29-1 with TRBJ1-1; D ambiguous. The V end was cut by 0 bases, the J end by 3 bases, with 8 bases between. This CDR3 spans 13 amino acids. Germline CDR1 SQVTM, CDR2 ANQGSEA. CDR3 amino acids: CSVEETRDTEAFF. CDR3 DNA sequence: TGCAGCGTTGAAGAAACGCGAGACACTGAAGCTTTCTTT. Filled out from reference TRBV29-1 and TRBJ1-1, the complete variable domain reads SAVISQKPSRDICQRGTSLTIQCQVDSQVTMMFWYRQQPGQSLTLIATANQGSEATYESGFVIDKFPISRPNLTFSTLTVSNMSPEDSSIYLCSVEETRDTEAFFGQGTRLTVV.

This chain joins TRBV6-4 and TRBJ1-2; 12 positions agree with TRBD1. Germline V gene sequence: CDR1 MRHNA, CDR2 SNTAGT. The V segment lost 5 bases and the J segment 8 bases; nucleotides outside the gene matches: 3. CDR3 length: 13 amino acids. CDR3 DNA sequence: TGTGCCAGCAGTAGGGACAGGGGGCACGGCTACACCTTC. It specifies CASSRDRGHGYTF.

CDR3 DNA sequence: TGTGCCAGCAGTGAACTGACTAGCGGGACCTTATACAATGAGCAGTTCTTC. The encoded protein is CASSELTSGTLYNEQFF. This chain uses TRBV6-1 with TRBJ2-1, with TRBD2 matching 11 bases. Germline V lookup: CDR1 MNHNS, CDR2 SASEGT. The trim removed 2 bases at V and 4 bases at J, leaving 7 bases unmatched. This CDR3 contains 17 residues.

The rearrangement joins TRBV30 to TRBJ1-2; 11 bases align to TRBD1. CDR1 is GTSNPN and CDR2 is SVGIG in the germline V gene (reference sequence). The CDR3 extends over 16 amino acids. V shed 0 bases and J 5 bases; nucleotides not matched to a gene: 8. The CDR3 DNA reads as TGTGCCTGGAGTGTCCGTACCGGGACAGGGGGTTATGGCTACACCTTC. The encoded protein is CAWSVRTGTGGYGYTF. Full variable domain (rest looked up from reference TRBV30 and TRBJ1-2): SQTIHQWPATLVQPVGSPLSLECTVEGTSNPNLYWYRQAAGRGLQLLFYSVGIGQISSEVPQNLSASRPQDRQFILSSKKLLLSDSGFYLCAWSVRTGTGGYGYTFGSGTRLTVV.

The chain has TRBV5-1 and TRBJ1-1; 7 bases fit TRBD1. Germline lookup yields CDR1 SGHRS and CDR2 YFSETQ. Unmatched junction bases numbered 12, after V lost 5 bases and J lost 8 bases. This CDR3 comprises 14 residues. The CDR3 sequence is CASSQNDRAPEAFF. The CDR3 bases are TGCGCCAGCAGTCAAAACGACAGGGCGCCAGAAGCTTTCTTT.

This chain joins TRBV30 and TRBJ2-7; 12 bases fit TRBD2. The length of the CDR3 is 13 residues. Unmatched junction bases numbered 3, after V lost 4 bases and J lost 5 bases. Germline CDR1 GTSNPN, CDR2 SVGIG (reference sequence). CDR3 DNA: TGTGCCTGGATGGGACTAGCGGGCAACGAGCAGTACTTC. Translation gives CAWMGLAGNEQYF.

The rearrangement joins TRBV4-3 to TRBJ2-3; 8 bases match TRBD1. Trimming at V came to 5 bases and at J to 3 bases, leaving 7 bases not matched to a gene. Germline-derived CDR1 and CDR2 are LGHNA and YSLEER. This CDR3 spans 15 amino acids. The CDR3 nucleotides read TGCGCCAGCAGCTCCTCAGGGGGCGCGACAGATACGCAGTATTTT. Its translation is CASSSSGGATDTQYF.

In this sample, this clone turned up once. The chain couples TRBV7-3 to TRBJ2-1; 7 bases agree with TRBD2. J was trimmed by 4 bases and V by 1 base; bases with no gene match: 4. The CDR3 spans 15 residues. CDR1 and CDR2 from the germline V gene are SGHTA and FQGTGA. The CDR3 region is CASSLSGTNYNEQFF. The CDR3 nucleotides read TGTGCCAGCAGCTTAAGCGGGACTAATTACAATGAGCAGTTCTTC.

The V gene is TRBV9, the J gene TRBJ2-7; 9 bases match TRBD2. CDR3 length: 15 amino acids. The germline V gene encodes CDR1 SGDLS and CDR2 YYNGEE. Trimming cost V 3 bases and J 5 bases; bases outside gene matches: 9. CDR3 bases: TGTGCCAGCAGCGCTGAGGGACTAGCTTGGAACGAGCAGTACTTC. This encodes CASSAEGLAWNEQYF. Full variable domain (outside the CDR3, taken from reference TRBV9 and TRBJ2-7): DSGVTQTPKHLITATGQRVTLRCSPRSGDLSVYWYQQSLDQGLQFLIQYYNGEERAKGNILERFSAQQFPDLHSELNLSSLELGDSALYFCASSAEGLAWNEQYFGPGTRLTVT.

The rearrangement joins TRBV4-3 to TRBJ1-5, with TRBD1 matching 10 bases. CDR1 LGHNA and CDR2 YSLEER come from the germline V gene. This CDR3 has 15 amino acids. J gave up 7 bases and V 0 bases, and 3 bases lay outside the gene matches. CDR3 coding DNA: TGCGCCAGCAGCCAAGACCTGACAGGGGGCCAGCCCCAGCATTTT. This codes for CASSQDLTGGQPQHF.

The chain couples TRBV19 to TRBJ1-4; 9 bases are shared with TRBD1. V was pared by 3 bases and J by 8 bases, with 7 bases of the junction left unmatched. The CDR3 covers 15 residues. Germline V lookup: CDR1 LNHDA, CDR2 SQIVND (reference sequence). CDR3 region: CASSIRSGTGEKLFF. CDR3 nucleotide sequence: TGTGCCAGTAGTATCCGGTCCGGGACAGGGGAAAAACTGTTTTTT.

V usage is TRBV7-9 and J usage is TRBJ1-2, with D unclear. This CDR3 is 14 amino acids long. The V gene lost 5 bases and the J gene lost 5 bases, with 15 bases spanning the gap. The germline CDR1 and CDR2 sequences are SEHNR and FQNEAQ (reference sequence). CDR3 sequence (DNA): TGTGCCAGCAGCGACACTCGGGGAATTTATGGCTACACCTTC. Translation gives CASSDTRGIYGYTF.

This sequence joins TRBV29-1 and TRBJ2-7; perhaps TRBD1 as D (6 bases). Germline V gives CDR1 SQVTM, CDR2 ANQGSEA. V was trimmed by 6 bases and J by 3 bases, leaving 12 bases between them. The CDR3 runs to 12 residues. The CDR3 nucleotides are TGCAGCGTGGAACAGGGTATCTACGAGCAGTACTTC. The encoded protein is CSVEQGIYEQYF.

V and J are TRBV6-5 and TRBJ2-4, with 7 nucleotides matching TRBD1. Germline V CDR1 and CDR2: MNHEY, SVGAGI. V shed 2 bases, J shed 4 bases, and the junction held 8 bases outside the gene matches. The CDR3 runs to 16 residues. The chain's CDR3 is CASSYRRTGPKNIQYF. The CDR3 DNA is TGTGCCAGCAGTTACCGCAGGACAGGCCCAAAAAACATTCAGTACTTC.

In DNA form, the CDR3 reads TGTGCCAGCAGCTTAGGCCAGGACACTTCCTACGAGCAGTACTTC. Translating it yields CASSLGQDTSYEQYF. This chain joins TRBV7-3 and TRBJ2-7; TRBD1 might be the D (5 bases). V was clipped by 2 bases and J by 1 base, with 12 bases between them. Germline-derived CDR1 and CDR2 are SGHTA and FQGTGA. This CDR3 is 15 amino acids long. Full variable domain (missing parts from reference TRBV7-3 and TRBJ2-7): GAGVSQTPSNKVTEKGKYVELRCDPISGHTALYWYRQSLGQGPEFLIYFQGTGAADDSGLPNDRFFAVRPEGSVSTLKIQRTERGDSAVYLCASSLGQDTSYEQYFGPGTRLTVT.